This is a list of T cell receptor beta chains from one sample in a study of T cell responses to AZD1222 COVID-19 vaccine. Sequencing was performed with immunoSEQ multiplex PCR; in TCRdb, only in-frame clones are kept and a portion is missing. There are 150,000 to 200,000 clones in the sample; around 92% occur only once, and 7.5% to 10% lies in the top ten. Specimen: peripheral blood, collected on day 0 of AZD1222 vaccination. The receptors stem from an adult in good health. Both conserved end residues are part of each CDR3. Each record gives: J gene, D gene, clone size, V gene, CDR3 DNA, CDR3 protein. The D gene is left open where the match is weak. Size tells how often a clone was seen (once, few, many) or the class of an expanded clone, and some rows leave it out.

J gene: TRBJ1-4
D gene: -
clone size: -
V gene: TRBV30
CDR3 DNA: TGTGCCTGGAGTCCACCCGGGACAATGGGTGAAAAACTGTTTTTT
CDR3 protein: CAWSPPGTMGEKLFF

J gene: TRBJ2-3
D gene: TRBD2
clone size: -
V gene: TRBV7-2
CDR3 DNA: TGTGCCAGCAGCTACAGGACTAGCGATTTGGATACGCAGTATTTT
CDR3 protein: CASSYRTSDLDTQYF

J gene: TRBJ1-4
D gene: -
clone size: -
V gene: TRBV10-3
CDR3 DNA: TGTGCCATCAGAGCTCAGGGTGCAACTAATGAAAAACTGTTTTTT
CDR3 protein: CAIRAQGATNEKLFF

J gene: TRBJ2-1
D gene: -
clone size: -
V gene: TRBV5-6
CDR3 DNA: TGTGCCAGCAGCTTGAACAGGCCTGGGGACAATGAGCAGTTCTTC
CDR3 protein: CASSLNRPGDNEQFF

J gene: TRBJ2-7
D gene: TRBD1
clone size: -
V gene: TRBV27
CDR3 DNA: TGTGCCACCGCGACAGGGAGCGTCTACGAGCAGTACTTC
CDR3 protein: CATATGSVYEQYF

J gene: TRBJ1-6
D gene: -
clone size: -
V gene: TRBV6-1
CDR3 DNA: TGTGCCAGCAGTGAAACGGGGGGCAATTCACCCCTCCACTTT
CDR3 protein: CASSETGGNSPLHF

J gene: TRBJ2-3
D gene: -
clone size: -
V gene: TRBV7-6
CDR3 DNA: TGTGCCAGCTCCTCCCAAGATACGCAGTATTTT
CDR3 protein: CASSSQDTQYF

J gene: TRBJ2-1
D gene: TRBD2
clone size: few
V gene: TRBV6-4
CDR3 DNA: TGTGCCAGCAGTGACTCCGGTAGCGGGTCGTCCAATGAGCAGTTCTTC
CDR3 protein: CASSDSGSGSSNEQFF

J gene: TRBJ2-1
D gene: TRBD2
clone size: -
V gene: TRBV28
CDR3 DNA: TGTGCCAGCAGTTTTGGACTAGCGGGAGCAAGGGAGCAGTTCTTC
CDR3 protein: CASSFGLAGAREQFF

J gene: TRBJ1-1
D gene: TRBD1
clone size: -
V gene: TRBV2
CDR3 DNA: TGTGCCAGCAGGTATCGACAGGGGGCCTACACTGAAGCTTTCTTT
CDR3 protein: CASRYRQGAYTEAFF

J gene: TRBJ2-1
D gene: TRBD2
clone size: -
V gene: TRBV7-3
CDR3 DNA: TGTGCCAGCAGAAAAGCGGGAGGGGCTACGAGCTCCTACAATGAGCAGTTCTTC
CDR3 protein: CASRKAGGATSSYNEQFF

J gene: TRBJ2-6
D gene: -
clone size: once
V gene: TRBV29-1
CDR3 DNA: TGCAGCGTTGTGGGTCTGGCCAACGTCCTGACTTTC
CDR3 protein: CSVVGLANVLTF

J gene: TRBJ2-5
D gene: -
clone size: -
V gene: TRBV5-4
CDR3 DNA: TGTGCCAGCAGCTCCTCCGGCGGAAAACAAGAGACCCAGTACTTC
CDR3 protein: CASSSSGGKQETQYF

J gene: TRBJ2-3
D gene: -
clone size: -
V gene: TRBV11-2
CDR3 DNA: TGTGCCAGCAGTAGAAGGGGCCTAGCTAAGGATACGCAGTATTTT
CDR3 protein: CASSRRGLAKDTQYF

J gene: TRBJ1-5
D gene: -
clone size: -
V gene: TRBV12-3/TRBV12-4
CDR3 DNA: TGTGCCAGCAGTGCTCTTATAAATCAGCCCCAGCATTTT
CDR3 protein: CASSALINQPQHF

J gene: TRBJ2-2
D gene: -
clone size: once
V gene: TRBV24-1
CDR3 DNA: TGTGCCACCAAATCTGCCTCCAACACCGGGGAGCTGTTTTTT
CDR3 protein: CATKSASNTGELFF

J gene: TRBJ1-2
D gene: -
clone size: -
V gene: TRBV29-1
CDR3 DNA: TGCAGCGTTGACTGGGGGGCAGGAGGCTACACCTTC
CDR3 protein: CSVDWGAGGYTF

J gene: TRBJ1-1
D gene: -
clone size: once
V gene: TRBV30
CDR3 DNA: TGTGCCTGGAGTGTACGTGGACTGACGAACACTGAAGCTTTCTTT
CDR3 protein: CAWSVRGLTNTEAFF

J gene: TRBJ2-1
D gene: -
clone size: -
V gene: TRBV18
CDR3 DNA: TGTGCCAGTTGGGACCCCTACAATGAGCAGTTCTTC
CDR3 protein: CASWDPYNEQFF

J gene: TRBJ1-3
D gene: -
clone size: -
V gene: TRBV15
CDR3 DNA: TGTGCCACCAGCAGATACGGCACTGGAAACACCATATATTTT
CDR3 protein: CATSRYGTGNTIYF

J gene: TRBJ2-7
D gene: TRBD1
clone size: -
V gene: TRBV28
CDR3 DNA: TGTGCCAGCAGACGGGGACAGGGGATCTACGAGCAGTACTTC
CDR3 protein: CASRRGQGIYEQYF

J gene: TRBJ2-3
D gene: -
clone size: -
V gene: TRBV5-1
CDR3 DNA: TGCGCCAGCAGCTTGGGGCACCCTGGCACAGATACGCAGTATTTT
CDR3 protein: CASSLGHPGTDTQYF

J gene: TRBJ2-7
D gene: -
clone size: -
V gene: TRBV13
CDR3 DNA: TGTGCCAGCAGCTTATTAGGACGGGTAGAGGGGACCGAGCAGTACTTC
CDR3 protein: CASSLLGRVEGTEQYF

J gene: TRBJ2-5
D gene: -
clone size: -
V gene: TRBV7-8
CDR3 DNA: TGTGCCAGCAGCCTCGACGGTCAAGAGACCCAGTACTTC
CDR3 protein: CASSLDGQETQYF

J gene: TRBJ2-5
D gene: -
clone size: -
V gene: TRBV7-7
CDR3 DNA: TGTGCTAGCTCGGGGACTTCAGAGACCCAGTACTTC
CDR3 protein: CASSGTSETQYF

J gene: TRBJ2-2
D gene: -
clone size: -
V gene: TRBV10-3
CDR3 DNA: TGTGCCATCAGAGCGACTGGGGAGCTGTTTTTT
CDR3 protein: CAIRATGELFF

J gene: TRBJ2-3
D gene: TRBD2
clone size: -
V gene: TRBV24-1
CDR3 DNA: TGTGCCACCAGTGACAATAGCGGGATGCGGAGAAATACGCAGTATTTT
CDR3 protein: CATSDNSGMRRNTQYF

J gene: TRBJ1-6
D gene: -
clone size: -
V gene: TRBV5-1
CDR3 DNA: TGCGCCAGCAGCTTGGCCTTGGTTGAGGGGTCACCCCTCCACTTT
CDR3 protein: CASSLALVEGSPLHF

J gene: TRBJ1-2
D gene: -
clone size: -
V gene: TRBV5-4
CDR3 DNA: TGTGCCAGCAGCTTGGTCGGACGGAATACTAACTATGGCTACACCTTC
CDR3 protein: CASSLVGRNTNYGYTF

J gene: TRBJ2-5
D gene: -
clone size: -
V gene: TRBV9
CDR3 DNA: TGTGCCAGCAGCGTAGCAGTACAAGAGACCCAGTACTTC
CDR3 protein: CASSVAVQETQYF

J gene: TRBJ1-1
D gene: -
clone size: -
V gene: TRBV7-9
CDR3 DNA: TGTGCCAGCAGCCGACCCACGGGGGAGGACACTGAAGCTTTCTTT
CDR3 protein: CASSRPTGEDTEAFF

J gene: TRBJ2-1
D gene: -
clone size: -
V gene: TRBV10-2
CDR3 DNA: TGCGCCAGCAGTGGAGGGAGAGAAAGCTCCTACAATGAGCAGTTCTTC
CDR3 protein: CASSGGRESSYNEQFF